The entry that follows covers one TCR beta chain sequence. What this receptor recognizes is not known. Qualities for individual bases were not recorded, and no much larger clone is one base off. Taken from cysteine to phenylalanine, the CDR3 has 15 residues. This entry keeps only the CDR3 DNA: 45 bases, framed from base 1. CDR1 and CDR2 are read off the germline V gene (reference sequence) as LNHNV and YYDKDF. The trim is 1 base for V and 2 bases for J, with a gap of 10 bases between the germline ends. The entry originates in a study of T-cell reconstitution after alpha-beta-depleted transplantation in children (dated by TCRdb to 2016 to 2018). Regarding the complete study: Using TCR repertoire profiling, the study followed T-cell immune reconstitution in a quantitative way in children after TCRalphabeta/CD19-depleted allogeneic hematopoietic cell transplantation. The study at large found these results: In some patients, the high TCRbeta diversity seen at day 60 was put down to recipient T cells and intrathymic progenitors that had survived conditioning. The frequencies of hyperexpanded clones fell over the following months, and after one year, T-cell counts and TCRbeta diversity were mostly attributed to newly produced T cells. The apparently early recovery of alphabetaT-cell counts about two months after transplant reportedly depended on only several hundred rapidly expanded clones that came from non-depleted graft cells.

Reading the label with the study, this specimen's treatment or condition is: allogeneic hematopoietic cell transplantation with graft depleted of TCRalphabeta T cells and CD19 B cells. The transplant recipients were children given TCRalphabeta/CD19-depleted allogeneic hematopoietic cell grafts. Library prep was done by PCR. Sequencing relied on an Illumina HiSeq 2500. To normalize quantification of the TCRbeta repertoire, the TCR libraries were built with molecular barcoding that relied on unique molecular identifiers. TCRdb reprocessing: public reads trimmed at Q25 with fastp, clones called with MiXCR, in-frame beta chains kept. Rows with one shared CDR3 protein collapse into an entry with the most common genes and DNA. Counted in this sample were approximately 130,000 distinct CDR3 sequences; roughly 10% of them appeared once. The ten largest make up about 24% of the sample.

This specimen was PBMCs, mostly from graft donor cells, taken 180 days after TCRalphabeta/CD19-depleted stem cell transplant. The sequence links TRBV15 to TRBJ2-3, with the D segment identity uncertain. The sequence was obtained from a girl less than two years old who had a stem cell transplant for combined immunodeficiency, so the T cells may come from the graft donor. The DNA sequence is given as TGTGCCACCAGCAGAGGCTCCATTACCACAGATACGCAGTATTTT. Translation gives CATSRGSITTDTQYF.